These T cell receptor beta chains were read from a single sample in a study of blood T cell repertoires in COVID-19. TCRdb's copy holds only in-frame clones and misses some; the assay was immunoSEQ multiplex PCR. The data hold about 270,000 clones, with about 90% observed a single time. Sample: PBMCs or T cells enriched from blood (not recorded which). These receptors were obtained from a woman in her sixties or seventies who had recovered from COVID-19. Each CDR3 is given without its conserved first and last residue. The order of the fields is V gene, J gene, clone size, CDR3 protein. For some rows the clone size is stated as once, few or many, or as a class when expanded; others skip it.

V: TRBV4-2; J: TRBJ2-1; size: .; CDR3: ASSQRLAVNEQF
V: TRBV18; J: TRBJ1-1; size: once; CDR3: ASSPLRGRMNTEAF
V: TRBV3-1/TRBV3-2; J: TRBJ2-7; size: .; CDR3: ASSQATELWTYEQY
V: TRBV30; J: TRBJ1-5; size: .; CDR3: AWSTSGGQPQH
V: TRBV7-5; J: TRBJ2-5; size: .; CDR3: ARSFVGRETQY
V: TRBV6-1; J: TRBJ2-1; size: .; CDR3: ASSEVGSSIDEQF
V: TRBV28; J: TRBJ1-6; size: .; CDR3: ASSLRQTNSPLH
V: TRBV10-3; J: TRBJ2-7; size: few; CDR3: AISFTGGVSAIVDEQY
V: TRBV5-1; J: TRBJ1-3; size: .; CDR3: ASSSQGAGNTIY
V: TRBV5-1; J: TRBJ2-5; size: .; CDR3: ASSSNSPGETQY
V: TRBV28; J: TRBJ2-3; size: .; CDR3: ASSQSGAADTQY
V: TRBV27; J: TRBJ1-2; size: .; CDR3: ASSLGTGGNYGYT
V: TRBV3-1/TRBV3-2; J: TRBJ2-5; size: .; CDR3: ASSPYRFEYQETQY
V: TRBV11-3; J: TRBJ2-1; size: once; CDR3: ASSLARDNEQF
V: TRBV2; J: TRBJ1-6; size: .; CDR3: ASSEGPAYPEGSPLH
V: TRBV15; J: TRBJ2-4; size: .; CDR3: ATSGTGARDIQY
V: TRBV10-3; J: TRBJ2-7; size: .; CDR3: AISAGGSMRYEQY
V: TRBV2; J: TRBJ2-3; size: .; CDR3: AKQPGTSTDTQY
V: TRBV5-6; J: TRBJ2-7; size: .; CDR3: ASSRLFPYEQY
V: TRBV5-1; J: TRBJ1-3; size: .; CDR3: ASSVRDSGNTIY
V: TRBV6-2/TRBV6-3; J: TRBJ1-2; size: .; CDR3: ASSFGVNWGYT
V: TRBV9; J: TRBJ2-1; size: .; CDR3: ASTFSKAGGPNEQF
V: TRBV5-1; J: TRBJ2-5; size: .; CDR3: ASSTGTALQETQY
V: TRBV27; J: TRBJ2-7; size: .; CDR3: ASRGSPYEQY
V: TRBV2; J: TRBJ1-4; size: .; CDR3: ASSWQTNEKLF
V: TRBV5-1; J: TRBJ1-4; size: .; CDR3: ASSRTGGGEKLF
V: TRBV30; J: TRBJ1-2; size: .; CDR3: AWRGVLYGYT
V: TRBV9; J: TRBJ1-6; size: .; CDR3: ASSISLEGGSYNSPLH
V: TRBV11-2; J: TRBJ2-1; size: .; CDR3: ASSLGASGGDYNEQF
V: TRBV7-3; J: TRBJ2-3; size: once; CDR3: ASSLNPSVDTQY
V: TRBV12-5; J: TRBJ2-2; size: .; CDR3: ASGLVQGGTGELF
V: TRBV4-2; J: TRBJ1-2; size: .; CDR3: ASSGHSDYT
V: TRBV28; J: TRBJ2-7; size: .; CDR3: ASSLRLGSYEQY
V: TRBV27; J: TRBJ1-5; size: once; CDR3: ASSLGGSGNQPQH
V: TRBV4-1; J: TRBJ1-5; size: .; CDR3: ASSQSRTNQPQH
V: TRBV18; J: TRBJ1-5; size: .; CDR3: ASSPEMEQPQH
V: TRBV5-1; J: TRBJ2-1; size: .; CDR3: ASSIQGFEQF
V: TRBV3-1/TRBV3-2; J: TRBJ2-7; size: .; CDR3: ASSQFVSYEQY
V: TRBV7-8; J: TRBJ2-7; size: few; CDR3: ASSLVGRGLYEQY
V: TRBV24-1; J: TRBJ1-2; size: few; CDR3: ATSEPGGDYT
V: TRBV29-1; J: TRBJ2-7; size: .; CDR3: SVEDGGQGYEQY
V: TRBV19; J: TRBJ2-1; size: .; CDR3: ATRTGTSPEQF
V: TRBV4-1; J: TRBJ2-2; size: .; CDR3: ASSQDGRSVIGELF
V: TRBV7-9; J: TRBJ2-2; size: once; CDR3: ASSPISGTGELF
V: TRBV27; J: TRBJ2-7; size: .; CDR3: ASSFGKRDIPFEQY
V: TRBV2; J: TRBJ1-5; size: .; CDR3: ASSSHRGKNNQPQH
V: TRBV30; J: TRBJ1-1; size: .; CDR3: AGHSDRANTEAF
V: TRBV11-1; J: TRBJ1-1; size: once; CDR3: ASSFGEGILAF
V: TRBV4-1; J: TRBJ2-2; size: .; CDR3: ASKIGTGLGHGELF
V: TRBV12-3/TRBV12-4; J: TRBJ2-1; size: .; CDR3: ASSHGAHEQF
V: TRBV7-6; J: TRBJ2-5; size: .; CDR3: ASGASGGLQETQY
V: TRBV9; J: TRBJ1-1; size: .; CDR3: ASSVGGRGGSEAF